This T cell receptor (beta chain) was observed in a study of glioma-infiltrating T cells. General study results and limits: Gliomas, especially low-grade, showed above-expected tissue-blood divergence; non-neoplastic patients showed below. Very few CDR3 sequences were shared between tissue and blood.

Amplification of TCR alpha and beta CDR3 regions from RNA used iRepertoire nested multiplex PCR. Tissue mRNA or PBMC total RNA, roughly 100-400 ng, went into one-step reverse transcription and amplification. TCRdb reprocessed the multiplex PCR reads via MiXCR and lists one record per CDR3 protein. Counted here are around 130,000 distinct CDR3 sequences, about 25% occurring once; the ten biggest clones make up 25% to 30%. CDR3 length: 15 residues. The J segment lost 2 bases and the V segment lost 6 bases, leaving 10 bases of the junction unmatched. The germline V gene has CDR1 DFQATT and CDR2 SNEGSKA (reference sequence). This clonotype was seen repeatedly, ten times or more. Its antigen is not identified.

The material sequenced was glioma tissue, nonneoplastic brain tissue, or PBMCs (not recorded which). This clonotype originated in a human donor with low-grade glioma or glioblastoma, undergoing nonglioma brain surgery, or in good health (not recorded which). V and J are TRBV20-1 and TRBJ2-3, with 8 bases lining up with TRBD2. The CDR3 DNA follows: TGCAGTGCCTACACTCCGGGACTAGACACAGATACGCAGTATTTT. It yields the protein CSAYTPGLDTDTQYF.